This T cell receptor (beta chain) was recovered during a study of T cell changes during pregnancy in multiple sclerosis. Germline V gives CDR1 MRHNA, CDR2 SNTAGT. This CDR3 is 13 amino acids long. The V end lost 4 bases, the J end lost 2 bases, and 7 bases lay between the germline ends. The method was immunoSEQ multiplex PCR; TCRdb's version includes in-frame clones alone and lacks a portion of them. The sample holds over 30,000 clones, around 91% seen once. The V gene is TRBV6-4, the J gene TRBJ2-3; D may be TRBD1 (5 bases). The receptor was isolated from a female donor in good health, enrolled as a control in a pregnancy study. Here the sequenced sample was CD8+ T cells from peripheral blood mononuclear cells, taken in the second trimester of pregnancy. The CDR3 region has the DNA TGTGCCAGCAGTGGGACAAACACAGATACGCAGTATTTT. Translated, it gives CASSGTNTDTQYF.